This T cell receptor (beta chain) appears in the sequencing data of a study of T cells in Graves' hyperthyroidism and ophthalmopathy. On the study more broadly: Initial diagnosis, before any treatment, was when peripheral blood was collected.

This clonotype has more than one count but fewer than ten. It was RNA transcripts that yielded the amplified TCR beta CDR3 regions. A first-round RT-PCR of the TCR CDR3 used the HTBI primer set. In TCRdb, the multiplex PCR reads were re-called with MiXCR into one record per CDR3 protein. The sample includes nearly 750,000 distinct CDR3 sequences, approximately 40% seen only once; the top ten take roughly 30%. The length of the CDR3 is 14 residues. Per germline, CDR1 ENHRY and CDR2 SYGVKD. V lost 10 bases to trimming and J lost 6 bases; unmatched junction nucleotides: 9. The diagnoses drew upon clinical symptoms, serum thyroxine and TRAb, thyroid ultrasound and orbital computed tomography.

This TCR was sampled from a woman in her thirties or forties with Graves' hyperthyroidism. The rearrangement uses TRBV10-3 and TRBJ2-2, with 9 bases that match TRBD2. Sequences were obtained from blood. CDR3 sequence reads: CASRHSGGPGELFF. The CDR3 nucleotides read TGTGCCAGCAGACATAGCGGGGGCCCCGGGGAGCTGTTTTTT.